One TCR beta chain is described in this entry. These data are taken from a study of blood T cell repertoires in COVID-19. About the study: Recovered status in Cohort 3 required two negative PCRs, clearance, or symptom resolution. The United States, Italy and Spain provided the acute and convalescent COVID-19 samples.

CDR1 is LNHDA and CDR2 is SQIVND in the germline V gene (reference sequence). V lost 0 bases and J lost 5; bases outside the gene matches: 6. The length of the CDR3 is 15 residues. As originally analysed: Amplification of reference gene primers provided the estimated nucleated cell counts. Data came from immunoSEQ multiplex PCR; TCRdb stores just in-frame clones and leaves some out. V and J calls and clone size are those listed in that table; D and trimming were worked out from the DNA. Of approximately 250,000 clones in the sample, more than 70% are singletons; the top ten hold around 2%. V gene TRBV19 combines with J gene TRBJ2-5; TRBD2 matches 7 bases. The receptor comes from a woman aged 60 to 75 in a cohort exposed to, infected with or recovered from COVID-19 (not recorded which). The sequencing sample was made of PBMCs or T cells enriched from blood (not recorded which). The CDR3 spells CASSIEAGRSETQYF. CDR3 in DNA: TGTGCCAGTAGTATAGAGGCCGGGAGGTCTGAGACCCAGTACTTC.